This T cell receptor beta chain was captured in a study of blood T cell repertoires in COVID-19. The overall study: The samples span acute and convalescent COVID-19 from the United States, Italy and Spain. The cDNA or gDNA used as material had been derived from T cells, B-cell-depleted T cells, or PBMCs.

How the authors handled the data: By means of reference gene primer amplification, nucleated cell counts were estimated. Profiled with immunoSEQ multiplex PCR; TCRdb holds only in-frame clones, not every one. The V and J calls and the clone size are those of that table, but D and trimming were determined from the DNA. The table includes roughly 95,000 clones, 81% detected once. CDR1 is GTSNPN and CDR2 is SVGIG in the germline V gene (reference sequence). The CDR3 has 14 amino acids. Trimming removed 4 bases at V and 2 bases at J, with 15 bases between. The clonotype originates from a man between 60 and 75 years old with acute or convalescent COVID-19. The specimen sequenced was peripheral blood. The genes are TRBV30 and TRBJ2-7; the D gene is possibly TRBD2 (5 bases). The CDR3, as DNA: TGTGCCTGGAAGGCGGCAGGAGGCCCCTACGAGCAGTACTTC. This gives the protein CAWKAAGGPYEQYF.